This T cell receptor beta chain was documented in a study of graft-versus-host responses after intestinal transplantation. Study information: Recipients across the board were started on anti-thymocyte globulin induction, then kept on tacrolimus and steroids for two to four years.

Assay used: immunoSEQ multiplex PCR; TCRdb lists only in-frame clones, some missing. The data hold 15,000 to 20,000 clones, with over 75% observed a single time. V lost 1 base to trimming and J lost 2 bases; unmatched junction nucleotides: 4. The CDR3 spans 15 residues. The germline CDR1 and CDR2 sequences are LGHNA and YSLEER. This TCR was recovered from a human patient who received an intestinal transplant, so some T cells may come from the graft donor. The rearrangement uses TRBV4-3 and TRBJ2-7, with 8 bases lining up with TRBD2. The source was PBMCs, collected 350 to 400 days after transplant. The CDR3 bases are TGCGCCAGCAGCCAAGCTCTAGCGGGTCCCTACGAGCAGTACTTC. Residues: CASSQALAGPYEQYF.